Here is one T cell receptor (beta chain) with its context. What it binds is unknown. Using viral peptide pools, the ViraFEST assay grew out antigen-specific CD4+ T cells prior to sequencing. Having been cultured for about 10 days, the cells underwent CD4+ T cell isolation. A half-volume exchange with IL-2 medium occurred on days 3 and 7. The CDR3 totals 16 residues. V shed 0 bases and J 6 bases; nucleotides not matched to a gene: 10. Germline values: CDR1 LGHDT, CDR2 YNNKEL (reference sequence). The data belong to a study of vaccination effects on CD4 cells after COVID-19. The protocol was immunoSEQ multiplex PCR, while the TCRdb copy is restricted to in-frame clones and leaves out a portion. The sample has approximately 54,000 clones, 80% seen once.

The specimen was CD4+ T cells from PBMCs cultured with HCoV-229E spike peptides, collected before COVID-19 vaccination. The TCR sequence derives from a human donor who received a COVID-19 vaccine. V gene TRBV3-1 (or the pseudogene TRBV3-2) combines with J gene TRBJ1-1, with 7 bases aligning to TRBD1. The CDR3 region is CASSQDQGGKPPEAFF. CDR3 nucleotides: TGTGCCAGCAGCCAAGATCAGGGGGGCAAGCCCCCTGAAGCTTTCTTT.